The clone carrying this TCR beta chain has just a few counts. The target antigen is unknown. The same CDR3 can be traced to other DNA sequences in this sample. Germline V lookup: CDR1 SGHRS, CDR2 YFSETQ. The germline V and J ends were trimmed by 2 bases and 0 bases, with 6 bases remaining between them. CDR3 length: 14 residues. This sample was included in a study of beta chain features in type 1 diabetes. The study, taken as a whole, reports: TCRB CDR3s from Type 1 diabetes patients were moderately but significantly shorter in all four CD4+ subsets.

Since all of the isolated RNA was reverse transcribed, expressed TCRB transcripts were what got sequenced. Sequencing was performed with immunoSEQ multiplex PCR; in TCRdb, only in-frame clones are kept and a portion is missing. The table includes about 390,000 clones, 8% to 10% detected once. A CD45RO/CCR7/CD25/CD127/CD95/CD27 panel sorted naive, central memory, regulatory and stem cell-like memory CD4+ cells. This rearrangement joins TRBV5-1 to TRBJ2-1; D unresolved. This TCR came from a young man with type 1 diabetes. Source material: central memory CD4+ T cells from blood. In DNA form, the CDR3 reads TGCGCCAGCAGCTTAGGCGACTCCTACAATGAGCAGTTCTTC. Translation: CASSLGDSYNEQFF.